The 8 T cell receptor beta chains presented below share a single source sample, sequenced in a study of T cell responses to AZD1222 COVID-19 vaccine. Produced via immunoSEQ multiplex PCR; TCRdb's table is partial and in-frame only. The sample records 110,000 to 150,000 clones, roughly 92% being singletons. The sequencing here drew on peripheral blood, taken on day 0 of AZD1222 vaccination. Source of these receptors: an adult in good health.

V gene TRBV18 combines with J gene TRBJ2-7; D perhaps matches TRBD2 (6 bases). The ends were cut back, 6 bases at V and 4 bases at J, with 25 bases in the middle. This CDR3 region has 17 residues. Germline V gene lookup returns CDR1 KGHSH and CDR2 LQKENI. CDR3: CASSPDTILRERYEQYF. As DNA, the CDR3 is TGTGCCAGCTCCCCCGATACCATTCTTCGGGAGCGGTACGAGCAGTACTTC.

In its sample, this clone was seen once. The rearrangement uses TRBV9 and TRBJ1-2; weak D call: TRBD1 (5 bases). Trimming stripped 0 bases from V and 6 bases from J, with 9 bases between. The CDR3 consists of 13 residues. Germline CDR1 SGDLS, CDR2 YYNGEE. Here the CDR3 DNA reads TGTGCCAGCAGCGTAGAGGGGATCGATGGCTACACCTTC. This gives the protein CASSVEGIDGYTF. The whole variable domain, filled in from reference TRBV9 and TRBJ1-2, reads DSGVTQTPKHLITATGQRVTLRCSPRSGDLSVYWYQQSLDQGLQFLIQYYNGEERAKGNILERFSAQQFPDLHSELNLSSLELGDSALYFCASSVEGIDGYTFGSGTRLTVV.

DNA for the CDR3: TGCGCCAGCAACGATCGATCTGGCGGGACCTACGAGCAGTACTTC. It translates to CASNDRSGGTYEQYF. This chain uses TRBV5-1 with TRBJ2-7; a weak D match, TRBD2 (6 bases). Germline assignment: CDR1 SGHRS and CDR2 YFSETQ. The CDR3 is 15 amino acids. V was trimmed by 6 bases and J by 2 bases, leaving 18 bases between them.

This chain links TRBV18 with TRBJ2-7; possibly TRBD2 for D (6 bases). The germline CDR1 and CDR2 sequences are KGHSH and LQKENI. The V and J ends lost 5 bases and 2 bases respectively, with 13 bases between them. The CDR3 runs 14 residues. The CDR3 nucleotides read TGTGCCAGCTCAGCGGGACTCTTAGCCTACGAGCAGTACTTC. This sequence encodes CASSAGLLAYEQYF.

This rearrangement joins TRBV6-5 to TRBJ1-5; D gene unclear. Per germline, CDR1 MNHEY and CDR2 SVGAGI. The CDR3 runs 13 residues. Deletions cut 6 bases from V and 4 bases from J, with 10 bases between. The DNA for the CDR3 is TGTGCCAGCAGATCCAGGAGGAATCAGCCCCAGCATTTT. This translates into CASRSRRNQPQHF.

The J gene is TRBJ1-4, the V gene TRBV15, with unresolved D. The CDR3 is 16 residues long. V was shortened by 0 bases and J by 6 bases, with 14 bases between the two germline ends. The germline CDR1 and CDR2 sequences are LNHNV and YYDKDF (reference sequence). The CDR3 protein is CATSRDWAAGHEKLFF. The CDR3 nucleotides read TGTGCCACCAGCAGAGATTGGGCGGCCGGACATGAAAAACTGTTTTTT.

This sequence joins TRBV19 and TRBJ1-2; 7 bases are a match to TRBD1. Germline V gene data show CDR1 as LNHDA and CDR2 as SQIVND (reference sequence). Trimming removed 1 base from V and 7 bases from J; junction bases left unmatched: 9. The CDR3 contains 15 residues. CDR3 sequence (DNA): TGTGCCAGTAGTATAGCCACAGGGGTTACTGGTGGCTACACCTTC. As protein: CASSIATGVTGGYTF.

The V gene is TRBV7-6, the J gene TRBJ2-1, with 8 positions matching TRBD1. The CDR3 is 15 amino acids. The V gene's germline CDR1 is SGHVS and CDR2 FNYEAQ. V was clipped by 5 bases and J by 6 bases; unmatched bases: 9. CDR3 in amino acids: CASSPGQGVINEQFF. The CDR3 nucleotides are TGTGCCAGCAGCCCAGGACAGGGAGTTATCAATGAGCAGTTCTTC. The complete variable domain, with remaining parts taken from reference TRBV7-6 and TRBJ2-1, reads GAGVSQSPRYKVTKRGQDVALRCDPISGHVSLYWYRQALGQGPEFLTYFNYEAQQDKSGLPNDRFSAERPEGSISTLTIQRTEQRDSAMYRCASSPGQGVINEQFFGPGTRLTVL.